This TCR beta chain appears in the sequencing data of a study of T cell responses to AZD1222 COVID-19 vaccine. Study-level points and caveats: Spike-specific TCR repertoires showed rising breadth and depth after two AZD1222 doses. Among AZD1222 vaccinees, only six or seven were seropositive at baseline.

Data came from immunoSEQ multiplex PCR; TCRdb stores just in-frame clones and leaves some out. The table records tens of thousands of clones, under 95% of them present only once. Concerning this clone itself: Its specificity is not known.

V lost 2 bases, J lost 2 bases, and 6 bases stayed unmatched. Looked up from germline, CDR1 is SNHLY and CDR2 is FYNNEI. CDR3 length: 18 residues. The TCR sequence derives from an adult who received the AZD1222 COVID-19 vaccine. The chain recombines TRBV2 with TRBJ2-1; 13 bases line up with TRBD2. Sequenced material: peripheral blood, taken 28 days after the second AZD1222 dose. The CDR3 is CASSESSGLAGTYNEQFF. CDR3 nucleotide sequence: TGTGCCAGCAGTGAATCTTCGGGACTAGCGGGGACCTACAATGAGCAGTTCTTC.